This T cell receptor (beta chain) is from a study of blood T cell repertoires in COVID-19. Assignment of participants to cohorts was predicated upon participant-reported clinical history. For recovered donors of Cohort 3, there were two negative PCRs, clearance, or symptom resolution. The germline gives CDR1 MNHEY, CDR2 SVGAGI. Trimming took 2 bases from V and 5 from J; bases not matched to a gene: 8. The CDR3 is 15 residues long. Original data processing: Reference gene primer amplification in the assay estimated nucleated cell counts. Method: immunoSEQ multiplex PCR; TCRdb's copy keeps in-frame clones and lacks some. V and J calls and clone size come straight from that table; D and trimming were deduced from the DNA. The sample lists around 430,000 clones, approximately 87% occurring once.

This clonotype was sampled from a woman between 45 and 65 years old who had recovered from COVID-19. The V and J genes are TRBV6-5 and TRBJ1-1, with 7 bases matching TRBD1. The sequencing sample was made of PBMCs or T cells enriched from blood (not recorded which). DNA for the CDR3: TGTGCCAGCAGTTACCTGAAGGGGGCTGGGACTGAAGCTTTCTTT. It codes for CASSYLKGAGTEAFF.